The rows below give T cell receptor beta chains drawn from one sample of a study of T cell changes during pregnancy in multiple sclerosis. Assay used: immunoSEQ multiplex PCR; TCRdb lists only in-frame clones, some missing. The sample records about 64,000 clones, 80% to 95% being singletons. Here the sequenced sample was peripheral blood, taken in the second trimester of pregnancy. These receptor sequences come from a female donor in good health, enrolled as a control in a pregnancy study. CDR3s include the opening cysteine and the closing phenylalanine or tryptophan. The D gene is left open where the match is weak. Part of the rows lack a size; the others show once, few, many or a class for expanded clones.

J gene,clone size,D gene,V gene,CDR3 DNA,CDR3 protein
TRBJ1-5,NA,TRBD1,TRBV5-1,TGCGCCAGCAGCAAAGGGACAGGGGATCGGCAGCCCCAGCATTTT,CASSKGTGDRQPQHF
TRBJ2-7,NA,TRBD1,TRBV5-5,TGTGCCAGCAGCTGGACAGGGTTAGACTACGAGCAGTACTTC,CASSWTGLDYEQYF
TRBJ1-1,NA,NA,TRBV2,TGTGCCAGCAGTGAATGGAGAGCAAACACTGAAGCTTTCTTT,CASSEWRANTEAFF
TRBJ2-1,NA,NA,TRBV10-2,TGCGCCAGCAGTGTGCAGGGGTGGGATGAGCAGTTCTTC,CASSVQGWDEQFF
TRBJ2-3,NA,NA,TRBV18,TGTGCCAGCTCCCCGTACGGGCAGGGGACAGATACGCAGTATTTT,CASSPYGQGTDTQYF
TRBJ1-5,once,TRBD1,TRBV6-5,TGTGCCAGCAGGGACAGGGGGCACGGGCCCCAGCATTTT,CASRDRGHGPQHF
TRBJ1-2,NA,NA,TRBV9,TGTGCCAGCAGCGAACAGGGTCACTATGGCTACACCTTC,CASSEQGHYGYTF
TRBJ2-1,NA,TRBD2,TRBV5-1,TGCGCCAGCAGCGTTAGCGGGGGGCATGTCTACAATGAGCAGTTCTTC,CASSVSGGHVYNEQFF
TRBJ2-1,few,TRBD2,TRBV9,TGTGCCAGCAGCGGTGGGACTAGCAGGGACAATGAGCAGTTCTTC,CASSGGTSRDNEQFF
TRBJ1-6,NA,TRBD1,TRBV6-5,TGTGCCAGCAGGGGGACCTGGACAGGGGATTCACCCCTCCACTTT,CASRGTWTGDSPLHF
TRBJ2-1,once,NA,TRBV28,TGTGCCAGCAGTCCGCGGACACTGGACAATGAGCAGTTCTTC,CASSPRTLDNEQFF
TRBJ2-1,once,NA,TRBV28,TGTGCCAGCAGTTTATGGTGGCGGGAGCAGTTCTTC,CASSLWWREQFF
TRBJ1-1,NA,TRBD1,TRBV4-2,TGTGCCAGCAGCCGTTGGGCAGACAGGGGGAGCACTGAAGCTTTCTTT,CASSRWADRGSTEAFF
TRBJ2-7,NA,TRBD1,TRBV4-1,TGCGCCAGCAGCCAAGCTTACAGGGGCGGACGGTACGAGCAGTACTTC,CASSQAYRGGRYEQYF
TRBJ2-7,NA,NA,TRBV7-6,TGTGCCAGCAGCTACGGGAGATCCTCGTCCTACGAGCAGTACTTC,CASSYGRSSSYEQYF
TRBJ1-5,few,NA,TRBV29-1,TGCAGCGTTTGTGAGGAGAACAATCAGCCCCAGCATTTT,CSVCEENNQPQHF
TRBJ2-7,NA,TRBD1,TRBV7-9,TGTGCCAGCAGCTTCGTTGAAGGACAGGGCACAACCTACGAGCAGTACTTC,CASSFVEGQGTTYEQYF
TRBJ2-7,once,TRBD2,TRBV15,TGTGCCACCTCCGAGGGTTCTAGCGGGAGCTACGAGCAGTACTTC,CATSEGSSGSYEQYF
TRBJ1-1,NA,NA,TRBV28,TGTGCCAGCACTACGAACACTGAAGCTTTCTTT,CASTTNTEAFF
TRBJ1-1,few,NA,TRBV9,TGTGCCAGCAGCGTAACAGGGAAAGGCCCTGAAGCTTTCTTT,CASSVTGKGPEAFF
TRBJ1-5,once,NA,TRBV7-2,TGTGCCAGCAGCTTACTTCCGGGAAATCAGCCCCAGCATTTT,CASSLLPGNQPQHF
TRBJ2-1,NA,TRBD2,TRBV5-1,TGCGCCAGCAGGGGGGGACTAGCGGACAATGAGCAGTTCTTC,CASRGGLADNEQFF
TRBJ2-7,NA,NA,TRBV7-8,TGTGCCAGCAGCTTAGGCACAGGGAAATCCTACGAGCAGTACTTC,CASSLGTGKSYEQYF
TRBJ2-5,NA,NA,TRBV7-2,TGTGCCAGCAGCTTAGCTCCCGGCAGGAGGACTTGGAAGACCCAGTACTTC,CASSLAPGRRTWKTQYF
TRBJ1-1,NA,NA,TRBV19,TGTGCCAGTATTATGGGAGGGATGAACACTGAAGCTTTCTTT,CASIMGGMNTEAFF
TRBJ1-2,NA,NA,TRBV7-2,TGTGCCAGCAGCCCGACAGGAGACAACTATGGCTACACCTTC,CASSPTGDNYGYTF